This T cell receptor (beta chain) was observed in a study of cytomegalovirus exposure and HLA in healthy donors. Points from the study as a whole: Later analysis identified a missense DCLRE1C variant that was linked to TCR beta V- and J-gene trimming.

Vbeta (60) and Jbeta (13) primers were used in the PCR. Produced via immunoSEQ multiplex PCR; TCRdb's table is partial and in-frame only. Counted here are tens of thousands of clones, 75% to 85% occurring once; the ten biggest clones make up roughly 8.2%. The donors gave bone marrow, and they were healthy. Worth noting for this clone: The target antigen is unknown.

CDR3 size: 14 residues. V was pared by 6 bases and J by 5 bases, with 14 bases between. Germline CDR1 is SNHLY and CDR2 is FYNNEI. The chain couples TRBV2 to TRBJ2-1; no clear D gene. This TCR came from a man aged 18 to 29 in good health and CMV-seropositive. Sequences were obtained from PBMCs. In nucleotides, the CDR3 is TGTGCCAGCAGAAGTCGTTACAAAGACAATGAGCAGTTCTTC. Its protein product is CASRSRYKDNEQFF.